This TCR beta chain is from a study of T-cell memory formation after mild COVID-19. Constant-segment primers and 5'RACE yielded cDNA libraries for TCR alpha and TCR beta, each carrying sample barcodes and UMIs. TCRdb used MiXCR to reprocess the 5' RACE reads, holding one entry per CDR3 protein. The table shows approximately 340,000 distinct CDR3 sequences, with more than 15% occurring only once. This TCR derives from a man between 18 and 29 years old who had mild COVID-19 (a few samples of this study predate the infection). Cell type and time point are not known. The specimen sequenced was PBMCs or a T cell subset sorted from them (not recorded which).

CDR3 sequence (DNA): TGTGCCAGTCGACTTAACCGACTCCCGGAGGTGCGGGGCGCCCCCAATGAGCAGTTCTTC. It specifies CASRLNRLPEVRGAPNEQFF. The genes are TRBV7-8 and TRBJ2-1; TRBD2 is a possible D gene (6 bases). Between the trimmed V and J ends, which lost 9 bases and 6 bases, there was a span of 36 bases. The germline CDR1 and CDR2 sequences are SGHVS and FQNEAQ. The CDR3 covers 20 residues.